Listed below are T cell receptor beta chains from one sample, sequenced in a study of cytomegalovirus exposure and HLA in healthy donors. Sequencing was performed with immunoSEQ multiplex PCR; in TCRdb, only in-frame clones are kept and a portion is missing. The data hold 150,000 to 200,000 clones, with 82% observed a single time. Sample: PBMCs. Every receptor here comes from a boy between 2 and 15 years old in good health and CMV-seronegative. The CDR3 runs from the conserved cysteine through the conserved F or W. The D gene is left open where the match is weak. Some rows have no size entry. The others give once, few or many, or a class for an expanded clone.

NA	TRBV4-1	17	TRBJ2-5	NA	CASSQNTDRLSRETQYF	TGCGCCAGCAGCCAAAACACCGACAGGCTGAGCCGGGAGACCCAGTACTTC
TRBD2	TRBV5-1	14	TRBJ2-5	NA	CASSLAGGQETQYF	TGCGCCAGCAGCTTGGCGGGGGGCCAAGAGACCCAGTACTTC
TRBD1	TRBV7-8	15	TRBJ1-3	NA	CASSLTGAQGNTIYF	TGTGCCAGCAGCTTAACAGGGGCGCAAGGAAACACCATATATTTT
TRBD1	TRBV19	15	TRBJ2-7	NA	CASSDTGGPSYEQYF	TGTGCCAGTAGCGATACAGGGGGCCCGTCCTACGAGCAGTACTTC
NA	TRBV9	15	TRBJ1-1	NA	CASSVGGGGGTEAFF	TGTGCCAGCAGCGTAGGGGGCGGGGGCGGAACTGAAGCTTTCTTT
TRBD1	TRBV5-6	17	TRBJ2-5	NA	CASSTTWTGGEGETQYF	TGTGCCAGCAGCACCACCTGGACAGGGGGCGAAGGAGAGACCCAGTACTTC
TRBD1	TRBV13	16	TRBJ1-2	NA	CASSLVPGTGSHGYTF	TGTGCCAGCAGCTTAGTCCCCGGGACAGGGTCGCATGGCTACACCTTC
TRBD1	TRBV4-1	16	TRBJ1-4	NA	CASSQGQGITNEKLFF	TGCGCCAGCAGCCAAGGACAGGGGATAACTAATGAAAAACTGTTTTTT
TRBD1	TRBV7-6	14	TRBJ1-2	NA	CASSPGTGGTGYTF	TGTGCCAGCAGCCCCGGGACAGGGGGGACTGGCTACACCTTC
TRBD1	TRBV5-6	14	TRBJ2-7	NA	CASSTDRAGGEQYF	TGTGCCAGCAGCACAGACAGGGCAGGGGGCGAGCAGTACTTC
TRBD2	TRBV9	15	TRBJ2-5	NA	CASSVGTSGIETQYF	TGTGCCAGCAGCGTAGGGACTAGCGGGATAGAGACCCAGTACTTC
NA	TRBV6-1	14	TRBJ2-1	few	CASSEGGLYNEQFF	TGTGCCAGCAGTGAAGGGGGGCTCTACAATGAGCAGTTCTTC
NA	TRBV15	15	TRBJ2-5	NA	CATSRDRSGQETQYF	TGTGCCACCAGCAGAGATAGAAGCGGGCAAGAGACCCAGTACTTC
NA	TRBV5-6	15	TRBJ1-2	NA	CASSTPEGDGYGYTF	TGTGCCAGCAGTACCCCCGAGGGCGACGGCTATGGCTACACCTTC
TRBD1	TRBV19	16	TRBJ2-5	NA	CASSIRGQAGVETQYF	TGTGCCAGTAGTATTAGGGGACAGGCCGGGGTGGAGACCCAGTACTTC
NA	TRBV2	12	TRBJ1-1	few	CASSTGNTEAFF	TGTGCCAGCAGTACCGGGAACACTGAAGCTTTCTTT
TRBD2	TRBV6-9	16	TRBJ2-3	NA	CARIKGLAGSTDTQYF	TGTGCCAGGATTAAGGGACTAGCGGGATCCACAGATACGCAGTATTTT
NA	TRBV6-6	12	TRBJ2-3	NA	CASSPLRDTQYF	TGTGCCAGCAGTCCCCTTAGAGATACGCAGTATTTT
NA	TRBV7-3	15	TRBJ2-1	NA	CASSLTGSSYNEQFF	TGTGCCAGCAGCCTAACAGGGAGCTCCTACAATGAGCAGTTCTTC
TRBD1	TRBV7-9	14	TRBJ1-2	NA	CASSYTGGDYGYTF	TGTGCCAGCAGCTATACAGGGGGAGACTATGGCTACACCTTC
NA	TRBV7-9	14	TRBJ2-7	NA	CASSPKPDTYEQYF	TGTGCCAGCAGCCCCAAGCCCGACACTTACGAGCAGTACTTC
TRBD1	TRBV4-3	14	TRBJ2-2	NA	CASSHRQGAGELFF	TGCGCCAGCAGCCACCGACAGGGGGCCGGGGAGCTGTTTTTT
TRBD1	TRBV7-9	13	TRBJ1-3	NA	CASRQGAGNTIYF	TGTGCCAGCCGCCAGGGGGCTGGAAACACCATATATTTT
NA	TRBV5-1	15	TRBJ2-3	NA	CASTLGGGLTDTQYF	TGCGCCAGCACTCTAGGCGGGGGCCTCACAGATACGCAGTATTTT
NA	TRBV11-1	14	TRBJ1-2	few	CASSLLEQSYGYTF	TGTGCCAGCAGCTTATTGGAGCAGTCCTATGGCTACACCTTC
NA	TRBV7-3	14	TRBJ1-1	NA	CASSPGHMNTEAFF	TGTGCCAGCAGCCCAGGACATATGAACACTGAAGCTTTCTTT
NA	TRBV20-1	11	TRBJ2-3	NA	CSARDRERQYF	TGCAGTGCTAGAGATAGGGAGAGGCAGTATTTT
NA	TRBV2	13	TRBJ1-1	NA	CASSTGRNTEAFF	TGTGCCAGCAGTACAGGGAGGAACACTGAAGCTTTCTTT
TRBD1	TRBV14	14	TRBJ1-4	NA	CASSDRDRGEKLFF	TGTGCCAGCAGCGACCGGGACAGGGGGGAAAAACTGTTTTTT
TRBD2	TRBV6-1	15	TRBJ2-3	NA	CASLRGGTSTDTQYF	TGTGCCAGCCTTCGGGGGGGAACTAGCACAGATACGCAGTATTTT
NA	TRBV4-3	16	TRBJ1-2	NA	CASSQLTLTDLYGYTF	TGCGCCAGCAGCCAACTTACTCTGACAGACTTGTATGGCTACACCTTC
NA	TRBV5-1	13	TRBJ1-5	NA	CASSLAGDQPQHF	TGCGCCAGCAGCTTGGCGGGAGATCAGCCCCAGCATTTT
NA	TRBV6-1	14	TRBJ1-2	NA	CASSDNQVWYGYTF	TGTGCCAGCAGTGATAACCAGGTGTGGTATGGCTACACCTTC
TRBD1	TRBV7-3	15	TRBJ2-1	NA	CASSLTGGQGNEQFF	TGTGCCAGCAGCTTAACAGGGGGACAGGGCAATGAGCAGTTCTTC
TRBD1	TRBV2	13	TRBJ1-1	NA	CASARGLGTEAFF	TGTGCCAGTGCCAGGGGGCTGGGCACTGAAGCTTTCTTT
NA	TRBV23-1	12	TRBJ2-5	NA	CASTPSQETQYF	TGCGCCAGCACTCCTAGCCAAGAGACCCAGTACTTC
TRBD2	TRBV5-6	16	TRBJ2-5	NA	CASSRDASGVQETQYF	TGTGCCAGCAGCCGGGACGCTAGCGGAGTTCAAGAGACCCAGTACTTC
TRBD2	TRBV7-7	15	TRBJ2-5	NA	CASSSRLAGGTTQYF	TGTGCTAGCAGCTCCCGTCTAGCGGGGGGTACTACCCAGTACTTC
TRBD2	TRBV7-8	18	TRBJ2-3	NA	CASSFQRGPRFFTDTQYF	TGTGCCAGCAGCTTTCAGCGGGGCCCCCGCTTCTTCACAGATACGCAGTATTTT
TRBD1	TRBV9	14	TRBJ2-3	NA	CASSGTGTTDTQYF	TGTGCCAGCTCCGGGACAGGGACAACAGATACGCAGTATTTT
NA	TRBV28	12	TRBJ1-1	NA	CASSSGIRVAFF	TGTGCCAGCAGTTCCGGGATTCGCGTGGCTTTCTTT
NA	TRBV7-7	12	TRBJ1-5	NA	CASRRHGQPQHF	TGTGCTAGCAGACGACATGGCCAGCCCCAGCATTTT
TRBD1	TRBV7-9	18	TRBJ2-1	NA	CASSSPRDRERSYNEQFF	TGTGCCAGCAGTTCCCCGCGGGACAGGGAGCGCTCCTACAATGAGCAGTTCTTC
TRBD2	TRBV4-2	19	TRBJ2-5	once	CASSQEMIAGGRIQETQYF	TGTGCCAGCAGCCAAGAAATGATAGCGGGGGGGCGTATCCAAGAGACCCAGTACTTC
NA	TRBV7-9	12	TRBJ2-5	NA	CASCRNQETQYF	TGTGCCAGCTGCAGGAACCAAGAGACCCAGTACTTC
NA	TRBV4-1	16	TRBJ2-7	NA	CASSQMFTEKSYEQYF	TGCGCCAGCAGCCAAATGTTCACAGAGAAATCCTACGAGCAGTACTTC